These 30 T cell receptor beta chains originate from one sample sequenced in a study of Tregs in tolerant kidney transplant recipients. Recipients received nonmyeloablative bone marrow transplants from related graft donors, with transient mixed chimerism. Profiling relied on immunoSEQ multiplex PCR, and the TCRdb table lists in-frame clones only, not all of them. The data hold under 90,000 clones, with roughly 91% observed a single time. Sequences were derived from CD4+ T cells from blood (PBMCs), sampled 24 months after the transplant. Receptor source: a human patient who received a combined kidney and bone marrow transplant. Some T cells may have come from the graft donor.

Only a few counts were recorded for this clone. The CDR3 spells CASSQVGQGRSGYTF. CDR3 nucleotide sequence: TGCGCCAGCAGCCAAGTCGGACAGGGGAGGAGCGGCTACACCTTC. This chain uses TRBV4-3 with TRBJ1-2; TRBD1 agrees at 9 bases. Germline CDR1 LGHNA, CDR2 YSLEER. Unmatched junction bases numbered 8, after V lost 1 base and J lost 8 bases. The CDR3 runs 15 residues.

This chain connects TRBV28 to TRBJ2-1; no clear D. This CDR3 comprises 13 residues. Deletions cut 4 bases from V and 1 base from J, with 5 bases between. CDR1 MDHEN and CDR2 SYDVKM come from the germline V gene. The CDR3: CASSSTSYNEQFF. The CDR3 DNA sequence: TGTGCCAGCAGTTCGACATCCTACAATGAGCAGTTCTTC. Full variable domain (outside the CDR3, taken from reference TRBV28 and TRBJ2-1): DVKVTQSSRYLVKRTGEKVFLECVQDMDHENMFWYRQDPGLGLRLIYFSYDVKMKEKGDIPEGYSVSREKKERFSLILESASTNQTSMYLCASSSTSYNEQFFGPGTRLTVL.

V and J are TRBV5-6 and TRBJ2-3; TRBD2 matches at 14 bases. Trimming cost V 4 bases and J 5 bases; bases outside gene matches: 6. The germline CDR1 and CDR2 sequences are SGHDT and YYEEEE. This CDR3 comprises 16 residues. The CDR3 loop is CASSPRLAGGQDTQYF. CDR3 nucleotides: TGTGCCAGCAGCCCAAGACTAGCGGGGGGGCAAGATACGCAGTATTTT.

The J gene is TRBJ1-6, the V gene TRBV28, with TRBD1 as a possible D gene (6 bases). With 5 bases removed from V and 5 bases from J, the gap between germline ends came to 16 bases. The length of the CDR3 is 16 residues. Looked up from germline, CDR1 is MDHEN and CDR2 is SYDVKM. The CDR3 sequence is CASSPAGQSNNSPLHF. CDR3 nucleotide sequence: TGTGCCAGCAGTCCCGCCGGACAGTCCAATAATTCACCCCTCCACTTT.

DNA for the CDR3: TGCGCCAGCAGCCAAGATCCACAGGCCTTCTATGGCTACACCTTC. It encodes CASSQDPQAFYGYTF. J is TRBJ1-2 and V is TRBV4-3; weak D call: TRBD1 (5 bases). Trimming took off 0 bases at V and 4 bases at J, with 12 bases between the two ends. The germline gives CDR1 LGHNA, CDR2 YSLEER. The CDR3 is 15 residues long.

V usage is TRBV7-6 and J usage is TRBJ1-3; 9 bases are a match to TRBD1. The germline gives CDR1 SGHVS, CDR2 FNYEAQ. This CDR3 has 18 amino acids. V lost 0 bases to trimming and J lost 1 base; unmatched junction nucleotides: 7. DNA of the CDR3: TGTGCCAGCAGCTTAGCGTCCCAGGACAGGGGTTCTGGAAACACCATATATTTT. This gives the protein CASSLASQDRGSGNTIYF.

The chain recombines TRBV27 with TRBJ2-5; D uncertain. V was clipped by 4 bases and J by 11 bases, with 17 bases between them. Germline loops: CDR1 MNHEY, CDR2 SMNVEV (reference sequence). The CDR3 spans 13 residues. The CDR3 reads CASSSTASGEQYF. The CDR3 DNA sequence: TGTGCCAGCAGTTCGACGGCGTCAGGTGAGCAGTACTTC.

Turning to this clone: Other nucleotide sequences from this sample produce the same CDR3. V gene TRBV4-3 combines with J gene TRBJ2-3; D unclear. Germline V CDR1 and CDR2: LGHNA, YSLEER. CDR3 length: 13 residues. V gave up 3 bases and J gave up 2 bases, with 6 bases separating them. CDR3 sequence reads: CASSQTFTDTQYF. The CDR3 DNA is TGCGCCAGCAGCCAGACATTCACAGATACGCAGTATTTT.

The chain couples TRBV6-4 to TRBJ1-2, with D hard to call. Trimming took 5 bases from V and 6 from J, leaving 13 bases between them. The CDR3 is 13 residues long. CDR1 and CDR2 (germline): MRHNA, SNTAGT. In DNA, the CDR3 is TGTGCCAGCAGTCAGTCCCCGTACCATGGCTACACCTTC. It is translated as CASSQSPYHGYTF.

The chain combines TRBV9 with TRBJ2-5, with D maybe TRBD2 (6 bases). The J call is in doubt because the DNA end fits TRBJ2-7 better. CDR3 length: 15 amino acids. Looked up from germline, CDR1 is SGDLS and CDR2 is YYNGEE. The CDR3 is CASSVAGTSMYEQYF. The CDR3 DNA follows: TGTGCCAGCAGCGTAGCCGGGACTTCCATGTACGAGCAGTACTTC.

As DNA, the CDR3 is TGTGCCAGCAGCTTAAGGGGAACGGGCAAGGAGACCCAGTACTTC. Its translation is CASSLRGTGKETQYF. The chain uses TRBV7-2 and TRBJ2-5; possible D gene TRBD1, 5 bases. Trimming took 2 bases from V and 5 from J, leaving 15 bases between them. The CDR3 has 15 residues. Per germline, CDR1 SGHTA and CDR2 FQGNSA.

The chain links TRBV4-3 to TRBJ1-1, with D tentatively TRBD1 (6 bases). The CDR3 loop spans 13 amino acids. The germline V gene has CDR1 LGHNA and CDR2 YSLEER. Trimming cost V 2 bases and J 4 bases, with 8 bases left between them. DNA for the CDR3: TGCGCCAGCAGCCAAATCAGGGGCACTGAAGCTTTCTTT. It specifies CASSQIRGTEAFF.

This chain uses TRBV29-1 with TRBJ1-2; 9 nucleotides match TRBD1. The trim removed 2 bases at V and 5 bases at J, leaving 9 bases unmatched. The CDR3 consists of 15 residues. Per the germline V gene, CDR1 is SQVTM and CDR2 is ANQGSEA. The CDR3 here is CSVELVGTGRYGYTF. The CDR3, as DNA: TGCAGCGTTGAACTGGTGGGGACAGGGCGGTATGGCTACACCTTC.

J is TRBJ2-7 and V is TRBV7-2; 9 bases are a match to TRBD1. V was pared by 8 bases and J by 5 bases, with 10 bases of the junction left unmatched. Germline V gene lookup returns CDR1 SGHTA and CDR2 FQGNSA. The CDR3 sequence is 14 residues long. The DNA for the CDR3 is TGTGCCAGCGGGGTAAACAGGGGGCTCAACGAGCAGTACTTC. Amino acid sequence: CASGVNRGLNEQYF.

The chain carries TRBV5-4 and TRBJ2-3, with 8 bases identical to TRBD2. J gave up 8 bases and V 1 base, and 9 bases lay outside the gene matches. This CDR3 spans 15 amino acids. CDR1 SGHNT and CDR2 YYREEE come from the germline V gene (reference sequence). Written as DNA, the CDR3 is TGTGCCAGCAGCTTGCTAGCGGGTCATGGGGGTACGCAGTATTTT. Protein sequence: CASSLLAGHGGTQYF.

This sequence joins TRBV5-1 and TRBJ2-5; 12 bases line up with TRBD2. After removal of 0 bases from V and 3 bases from J, the junction contained 6 bases not matched to a gene. The CDR3 is 17 amino acids. CDR1 is SGHRS and CDR2 is YFSETQ in the germline V gene. The CDR3 nucleotides are TGCGCCAGCAGCTTGGGACTAGCGGGAGTGTCGGAAGAGACCCAGTACTTC. This gives the protein CASSLGLAGVSEETQYF.

The V gene is TRBV7-9, the J gene TRBJ1-4, with 7 positions matching TRBD1. The CDR3 consists of 13 residues. V gave up 11 bases and J gave up 7 bases; unmatched junction bases: 10. Germline assignment: CDR1 SEHNR and CDR2 FQNEAQ (reference sequence). The CDR3 bases are TGTGCCCGCGAGGGGGCGGAGGGTGAAAAACTGTTTTTT. Translating gives CAREGAEGEKLFF.

The genes are TRBV7-9 and TRBJ1-1; 10 nucleotides match TRBD1. The germline CDR1 and CDR2 sequences are SEHNR and FQNEAQ (reference sequence). The trim removed 1 base at V and 6 bases at J, leaving 8 bases unmatched. This CDR3 is 16 amino acids long. Written as DNA, the CDR3 is TGTGCCAGCAGCTTAGATCCGGGACAGGGGTGGGCTGAAGCTTTCTTT. It yields the protein CASSLDPGQGWAEAFF.

The gene calls are TRBV6-6 and TRBJ1-2; the D gene is possibly TRBD1 (6 bases). Germline V gene sequence: CDR1 MNHNY, CDR2 SVGAGI (reference sequence). V dropped 5 bases and J dropped 0 bases, with 10 bases sitting between them. The CDR3 length is 14 residues. In DNA, the CDR3 is TGTGCCAGCAGTCAACAGGGTACTAACTATGGCTACACCTTC. It encodes CASSQQGTNYGYTF.

The chain links TRBV9 to TRBJ2-5, with TRBD2 identical over 11 bases. This CDR3 has 16 amino acids. Per the germline V gene, CDR1 is SGDLS and CDR2 is YYNGEE. Trimming cost V 1 base and J 2 bases; bases outside gene matches: 4. CDR3 amino acids: CASSVTSGGFQETQYF. The CDR3 DNA sequence: TGTGCCAGCAGCGTAACTAGCGGGGGATTTCAAGAGACCCAGTACTTC.

This chain uses TRBV5-5 with TRBJ2-1; 7 bases line up with TRBD2. The germline V gene encodes CDR1 SGHKS and CDR2 YYEKEE (reference sequence). This CDR3 has 18 residues. V lost 3 bases and J lost 0; bases outside the gene matches: 12. This CDR3 is CASSSMTLLASSYNEQFF. The CDR3 nucleotides are TGTGCCAGCAGCTCGATGACCCTACTAGCGAGCTCCTACAATGAGCAGTTCTTC.

The rearrangement joins TRBV7-2 to TRBJ1-2; D is unclear. The V gene lost 8 bases and the J gene lost 7 bases, with 14 bases spanning the gap. The CDR3 totals 12 residues. In germline, CDR1 is SGHTA, CDR2 FQGNSA. Here the CDR3 DNA reads TGTGCCAGCCTCGGCGCGAGGGTTGGCTACACCTTC. Residues: CASLGARVGYTF.

J is TRBJ1-2 and V is TRBV6-1; 7 bases are shared with TRBD1. V gave up 3 bases and J gave up 4 bases; unmatched junction bases: 5. CDR3 size: 14 residues. The germline V gene encodes CDR1 MNHNS and CDR2 SASEGT. The CDR3 loop reads CASSEDGTVYGYTF. In DNA, the CDR3 is TGTGCCAGCAGTGAGGATGGGACAGTCTATGGCTACACCTTC.

J is TRBJ1-2 and V is TRBV5-1, with 9 bases fitting TRBD1. V was pared by 5 bases and J by 5 bases, with 4 bases of the junction left unmatched. Germline CDR1 and CDR2: SGHRS and YFSETQ. The CDR3 extends over 13 amino acids. The CDR3 loop is CASRGDRAYGYTF. CDR3 DNA sequence: TGCGCCAGCAGGGGGGACAGGGCTTATGGCTACACCTTC.

The chain employs TRBV7-2 and TRBJ1-1; no firm D call. There are 15 residues in the CDR3. With 1 base removed from V and 3 bases from J, the gap between germline ends came to 12 bases. In germline, CDR1 is SGHTA, CDR2 FQGNSA. The CDR3 loop is CASSLGGWVDTEAFF. CDR3 nucleotides: TGTGCCAGCAGCTTAGGAGGTTGGGTGGACACTGAAGCTTTCTTT. Complete variable domain (other parts from reference TRBV7-2 and TRBJ1-1): GAGVSQSPSNKVTEKGKDVELRCDPISGHTALYWYRQSLGQGLEFLIYFQGNSAPDKSGLPSDRFSAERTGGSVSTLTIQRTQQEDSAVYLCASSLGGWVDTEAFFGQGTRLTVV.

The rearrangement joins TRBV19 to TRBJ1-3, with D tentatively TRBD1 (5 bases). V lost 6 bases to trimming and J lost 2 bases, with 11 bases between them. The CDR3 runs to 14 residues. Germline CDR1 LNHDA, CDR2 SQIVND (reference sequence). CDR3 sequence: CASSEHRTGNTIYF. For the CDR3, the DNA is TGTGCCAGTAGCGAGCACAGGACTGGAAACACCATATATTTT.

The chain carries TRBV5-6 and TRBJ2-1, with D tentatively TRBD1 (6 bases). Germline values: CDR1 SGHDT, CDR2 YYEEEE. Trimming stripped 5 bases from V and 4 bases from J, with 16 bases between. CDR3 length: 15 amino acids. The CDR3 here is CASSRLPGQYNEQFF. Here the CDR3 DNA reads TGTGCCAGCAGTAGACTACCAGGACAGTACAATGAGCAGTTCTTC.

V gene TRBV14 combines with J gene TRBJ2-2; D is possibly TRBD1 (5 bases). Germline CDR1 is SGHDN and CDR2 is FVKESK. The ends were cut back, 4 bases at V and 4 bases at J, with 7 bases in the middle. The CDR3 covers 13 residues. DNA for the CDR3: TGTGCCAGCAGCCGACAGTTCACCGGGGAGCTGTTTTTT. Its protein product is CASSRQFTGELFF.

This clone was detected only once. The chain links TRBV18 to TRBJ2-7; D remains unclear. The CDR3 totals 15 residues. Germline V gives CDR1 KGHSH, CDR2 LQKENI. Trimming removed 0 bases at V and 1 base at J, with 10 bases between. Written as DNA, the CDR3 is TGTGCCAGCTCACCACCTCACGCCGGGTCCTACGAGCAGTACTTC. Translation: CASSPPHAGSYEQYF.

The gene calls are TRBV7-9 and TRBJ2-3; 7 nucleotides agree with TRBD1. J was trimmed by 2 bases and V by 3 bases; bases with no gene match: 2. Germline CDR1 and CDR2: SEHNR and FQNEAQ (reference sequence). The CDR3 extends over 14 amino acids. The CDR3 region has the DNA TGTGCCAGCAGCTTGGGACAGTACACAGATACGCAGTATTTT. As protein: CASSLGQYTDTQYF.